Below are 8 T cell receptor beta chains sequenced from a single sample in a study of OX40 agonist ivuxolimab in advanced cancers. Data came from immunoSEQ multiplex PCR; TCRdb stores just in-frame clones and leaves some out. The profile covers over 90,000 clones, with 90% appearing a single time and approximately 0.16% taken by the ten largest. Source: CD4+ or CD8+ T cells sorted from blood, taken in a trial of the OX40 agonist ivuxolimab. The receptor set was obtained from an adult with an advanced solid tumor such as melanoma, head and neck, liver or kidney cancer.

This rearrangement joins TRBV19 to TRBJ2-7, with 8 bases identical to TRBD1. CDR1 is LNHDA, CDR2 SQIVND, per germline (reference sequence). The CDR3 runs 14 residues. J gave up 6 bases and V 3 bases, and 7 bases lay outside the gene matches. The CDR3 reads CASSIGTGTSEQYF. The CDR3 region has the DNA TGTGCCAGTAGTATTGGGACAGGTACGAGCGAGCAGTACTTC.

The chain's CDR3 is CASSKDRRHTNYGYTF. In nucleotides, the CDR3 is TGTGCCAGCAGCAAAGATCGGCGACACACTAACTATGGCTACACCTTC. The chain employs TRBV21-1 and TRBJ1-2; no DNA check was done on the table's D call, TRBD1. TRBV21-1 is assigned pseudogene status. CDR3 size: 16 residues.

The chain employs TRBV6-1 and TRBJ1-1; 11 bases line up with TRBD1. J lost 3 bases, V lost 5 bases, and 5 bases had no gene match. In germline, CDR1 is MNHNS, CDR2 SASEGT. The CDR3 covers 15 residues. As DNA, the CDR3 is TGTGCCAGCAGTCCCCGGACAGGGGGCTACACTGAAGCTTTCTTT. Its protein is CASSPRTGGYTEAFF.

In DNA form, the CDR3 reads TGTGCCAGTAGTATATTGCAGGGGAGCACTGAAGCTTTCTTT. This codes for CASSILQGSTEAFF. The J gene is TRBJ1-1, the V gene TRBV19, with D possibly TRBD1 on 6 matching bases. Between the trimmed V and J ends, which lost 2 bases and 4 bases, there was a span of 11 bases. Looked up from germline, CDR1 is LNHDA and CDR2 is SQIVND (reference sequence). The CDR3 has 14 residues. The full variable domain, rest sourced from reference TRBV19 and TRBJ1-1, is DGGITQSPKYLFRKEGQNVTLSCEQNLNHDAMYWYRQDPGQGLRLIYYSQIVNDFQKGDIAEGYSVSREKKESFPLTVTSAQKNPTAFYLCASSILQGSTEAFFGQGTRLTVV.

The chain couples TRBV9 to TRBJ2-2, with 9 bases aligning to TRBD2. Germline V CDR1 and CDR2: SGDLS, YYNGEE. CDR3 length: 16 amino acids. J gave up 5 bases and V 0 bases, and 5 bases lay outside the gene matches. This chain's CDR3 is CASSVAAGGDTGELFF. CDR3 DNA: TGTGCCAGCAGCGTAGCTGCGGGGGGGGATACCGGGGAGCTGTTTTTT.

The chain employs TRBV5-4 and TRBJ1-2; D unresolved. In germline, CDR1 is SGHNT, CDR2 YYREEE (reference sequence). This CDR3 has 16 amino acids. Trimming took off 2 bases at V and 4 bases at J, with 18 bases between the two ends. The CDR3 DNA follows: TGTGCCAGCAGCTTATGGCACTCCCGGGCCACCTATGGCTACACCTTC. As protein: CASSLWHSRATYGYTF.

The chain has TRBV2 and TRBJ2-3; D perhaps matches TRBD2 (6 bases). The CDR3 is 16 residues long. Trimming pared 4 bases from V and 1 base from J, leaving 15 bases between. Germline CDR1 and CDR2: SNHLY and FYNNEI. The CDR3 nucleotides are TGTGCCAGCAGTGTAGGCGCGGGGTTGGGCACAGATACGCAGTATTTT. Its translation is CASSVGAGLGTDTQYF.

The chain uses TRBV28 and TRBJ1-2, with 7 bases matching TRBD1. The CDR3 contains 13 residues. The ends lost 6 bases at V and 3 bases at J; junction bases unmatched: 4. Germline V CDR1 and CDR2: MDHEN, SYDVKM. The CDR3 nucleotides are TGTGCCAGCAGGAAAGGGGGCGACTATGGCTACACCTTC. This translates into CASRKGGDYGYTF.